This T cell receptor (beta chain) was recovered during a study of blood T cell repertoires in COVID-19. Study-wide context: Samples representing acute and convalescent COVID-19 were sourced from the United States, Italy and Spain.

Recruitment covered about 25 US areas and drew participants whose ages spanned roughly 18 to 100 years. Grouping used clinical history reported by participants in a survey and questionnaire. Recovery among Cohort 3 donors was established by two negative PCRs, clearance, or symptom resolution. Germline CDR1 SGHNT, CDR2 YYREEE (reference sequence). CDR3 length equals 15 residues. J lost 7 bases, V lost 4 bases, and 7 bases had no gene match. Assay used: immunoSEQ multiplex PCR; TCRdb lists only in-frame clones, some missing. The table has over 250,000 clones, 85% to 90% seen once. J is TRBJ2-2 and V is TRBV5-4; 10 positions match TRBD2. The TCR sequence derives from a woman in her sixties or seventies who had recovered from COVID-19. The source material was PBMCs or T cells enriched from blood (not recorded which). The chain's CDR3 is CASSVAGGTGGELFF. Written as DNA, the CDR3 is TGTGCCAGCAGCGTAGCGGGAGGAACGGGCGGGGAGCTGTTTTTT.